These T cell receptor beta chains were read from a single sample in a study of blood T cells in healthy people across ages. TCRdb recomputed calls from the 5' RACE reads with MiXCR, one row per CDR3 protein. This sample has some 890,000 distinct CDR3 sequences; roughly 29% occur once, and the top ten carry 10% to 13%. A further study also used this sample, focusing on T cells of mothers and their children.

Material: blood. Receptors originate from a woman between 40 and 50 years old in good health. Each CDR3 is given with its conserved first and last residue. The order of the fields is J gene, D gene, V gene, clone size, CDR3 protein, CDR3 DNA. The D gene is left open where the match is weak. A row's size may be missing; if present it is once, few, many or a size class.

J: TRBJ2-5; D: TRBD2; V: TRBV10-3; size: NA; CDR3: CAIRESTGGTQYF; DNA: TGTGCCATCAGGGAGTCGACGGGGGGGACCCAGTACTTC
J: TRBJ2-2; D: NA; V: TRBV7-9; size: few; CDR3: CASTTAGRGQVGELFF; DNA: TGTGCCAGCACCACAGCGGGCCGGGGGCAGGTCGGGGAGCTGTTTTTT
J: TRBJ1-5; D: NA; V: TRBV24-1; size: NA; CDR3: CATSAESNQPQHF; DNA: TGTGCCACCAGTGCCGAAAGCAATCAGCCCCAGCATTTT
J: TRBJ1-2; D: NA; V: TRBV12-3/TRBV12-4; size: NA; CDR3: CASSRLGVGYGYIF; DNA: TGTGCCAGCAGCCGGTTGGGCGTCGGCTATGGCTACATCTTC
J: TRBJ1-1; D: NA; V: TRBV7-9; size: NA; CDR3: CASSLDQARIEAFF; DNA: TGTGCCAGCAGCTTAGATCAGGCCCGCATAGAAGCTTTCTTT
J: TRBJ1-2; D: NA; V: TRBV12-3/TRBV12-4; size: NA; CDR3: CASSLRRGGLAGYTF; DNA: TGTGCCAGCAGTTTGCGCCGGGGAGGGCTGGCTGGCTACACCTTC
J: TRBJ2-1; D: NA; V: TRBV29-1; size: many; CDR3: CSASGDNEQFF; DNA: TGCAGCGCGTCAGGCGACAATGAGCAGTTCTTC
J: TRBJ1-4; D: NA; V: TRBV10-3; size: few; CDR3: CAISDTGGIEKLFF; DNA: TGTGCCATCAGTGATACGGGGGGAATTGAAAAACTGTTTTTT
J: TRBJ2-3; D: TRBD1; V: TRBV20-1; size: NA; CDR3: CSVPQGAQRDTQYF; DNA: TGCAGTGTCCCACAGGGGGCCCAGAGAGATACGCAGTATTTT
J: TRBJ2-1; D: NA; V: TRBV6-5; size: few; CDR3: CASRRESGAYNEQFF; DNA: TGTGCCAGCAGGAGGGAGAGCGGTGCTTACAATGAGCAGTTCTTC
J: TRBJ1-4; D: NA; V: TRBV15; size: few; CDR3: CATSRLQDTNEKLFF; DNA: TGTGCCACCAGCAGATTACAGGATACTAATGAAAAACTGTTTTTT
J: TRBJ2-5; D: NA; V: TRBV9; size: NA; CDR3: CASSGAPRVETQYF; DNA: TGTGCCAGCAGCGGAGCTCCCAGGGTGGAGACCCAGTACTTC
J: TRBJ1-2; D: TRBD1; V: TRBV5-1; size: few; CDR3: CASSLTGTGEYGYTF; DNA: TGCGCCAGCAGCTTGACCGGGACAGGCGAATATGGCTACACCTTC
J: TRBJ1-1; D: TRBD1; V: TRBV5-1; size: many; CDR3: CASSLLVGRTGGITEAFF; DNA: TGCGCCAGCAGCTTGTTGGTAGGGCGGACAGGGGGCATCACTGAAGCTTTCTTT
J: TRBJ2-7; D: NA; V: TRBV28; size: NA; CDR3: CASSFRGGRSSYEQYF; DNA: TGTGCCAGCAGTTTTCGTGGAGGGCGGAGCTCCTACGAGCAGTACTTC
J: TRBJ1-1; D: TRBD1; V: TRBV29-1; size: NA; CDR3: CSVEEGTGKSEAFF; DNA: TGCAGCGTTGAAGAAGGGACAGGGAAGTCTGAAGCTTTCTTT
J: TRBJ2-7; D: TRBD2; V: TRBV2; size: NA; CDR3: CASSEVAGVYNEQYF; DNA: TGTGCCAGCAGTGAAGTAGCGGGGGTCTACAATGAGCAGTACTTC
J: TRBJ2-7; D: NA; V: TRBV5-1; size: many; CDR3: CASSLGTGLIYEQYF; DNA: TGCGCCAGCAGCTTGGGTACAGGGTTAATTTACGAGCAGTACTTC
J: TRBJ2-3; D: NA; V: TRBV10-1; size: few; CDR3: CASGRSTDTQYF; DNA: TGTGCCAGCGGCCGATCCACAGATACGCAGTATTTT
J: TRBJ1-5; D: NA; V: TRBV4-3; size: few; CDR3: CASSQDRHPNQPQHF; DNA: TGCGCCAGCAGCCAAGATCGGCACCCCAATCAGCCCCAGCATTTT
J: TRBJ2-1; D: TRBD1; V: TRBV9; size: NA; CDR3: CASSVEGDRVNEQFF; DNA: TGTGCCAGCAGCGTAGAGGGGGACAGGGTCAATGAGCAGTTCTTC
J: TRBJ2-7; D: TRBD2; V: TRBV5-1; size: few; CDR3: CASSYGLAGGVGYEQYF; DNA: TGCGCCAGCAGCTACGGACTAGCGGGAGGGGTTGGCTACGAGCAGTACTTC
J: TRBJ1-2; D: NA; V: TRBV6-1; size: NA; CDR3: CASSEAGGPQGYTF; DNA: TGTGCCAGCAGTGAAGCTGGGGGGCCTCAGGGCTACACCTTC
J: TRBJ2-7; D: TRBD1; V: TRBV7-3; size: NA; CDR3: CASSADRGSYNEQYF; DNA: TGTGCCAGCAGCGCAGACAGGGGCTCCTACAATGAGCAGTACTTC
J: TRBJ1-2; D: NA; V: TRBV20-1; size: many; CDR3: CSARPPNLSYGYTF; DNA: TGCAGTGCTAGACCGCCAAATCTTTCCTATGGCTACACCTTC
J: TRBJ2-7; D: TRBD2; V: TRBV10-3; size: NA; CDR3: CAIRGGGATNEQYF; DNA: TGTGCCATCCGGGGCGGGGGGGCCACCAATGAGCAGTACTTC
J: TRBJ2-7; D: NA; V: TRBV6-5; size: many; CDR3: CATAEGGLEQYF; DNA: TGTGCCACCGCGGAGGGGGGTTTGGAGCAGTACTTC
J: TRBJ2-5; D: NA; V: TRBV9; size: many; CDR3: CASSVSGGPGGTQYF; DNA: TGTGCCAGCAGCGTATCGGGGGGCCCCGGTGGGACCCAGTACTTC
J: TRBJ2-3; D: NA; V: TRBV29-1; size: few; CDR3: CSVPGGAGTDTQYF; DNA: TGCAGCGTGCCTGGAGGGGCTGGCACAGATACGCAGTATTTT
J: TRBJ2-1; D: NA; V: TRBV11-2; size: many; CDR3: CASSPRLGLGEQFF; DNA: TGTGCCAGCAGCCCCCGCCTCGGTTTGGGGGAGCAGTTCTTC
J: TRBJ1-2; D: TRBD1; V: TRBV25-1; size: NA; CDR3: CASSQTTGGGSGYTF; DNA: TGTGCCAGCAGTCAAACGACAGGGGGCGGCTCTGGCTACACCTTC
J: TRBJ2-3; D: TRBD2; V: TRBV3-1; size: many; CDR3: CASRIGTSGTGDTQYF; DNA: TGTGCCAGCAGGATTGGGACTAGCGGGACTGGAGATACGCAGTATTTT
J: TRBJ1-1; D: TRBD1; V: TRBV20-1; size: few; CDR3: CSARPLGGGTEAFF; DNA: TGCAGTGCTAGACCTCTAGGGGGCGGGACTGAAGCTTTCTTT
J: TRBJ2-3; D: TRBD2; V: TRBV28; size: few; CDR3: CASRDSGGAGTDTQYF; DNA: TGTGCCAGCAGGGATAGCGGGGGGGCTGGCACAGATACGCAGTATTTT
J: TRBJ1-2; D: TRBD1; V: TRBV28; size: NA; CDR3: CASRRDREGYGYTF; DNA: TGTGCCAGCAGACGGGACAGGGAGGGGTATGGCTACACCTTC
J: TRBJ1-2; D: NA; V: TRBV7-9; size: many; CDR3: CASSLEVTNYGYTF; DNA: TGTGCCAGCAGCTTAGAGGTGACTAACTATGGCTACACCTTC
J: TRBJ2-1; D: NA; V: TRBV20-1; size: NA; CDR3: CSVTFPGTLDEQFF; DNA: TGCAGTGTTACTTTCCCCGGGACCCTTGACGAGCAGTTCTTC
J: TRBJ1-2; D: TRBD1; V: TRBV7-2; size: many; CDR3: CASSFYPGGNYGYTF; DNA: TGTGCCAGCAGCTTTTACCCAGGGGGTAACTATGGCTACACCTTC
J: TRBJ1-2; D: TRBD1; V: TRBV7-2; size: few; CDR3: CASSPDRVVSGYTF; DNA: TGTGCCAGCAGCCCAGACAGGGTAGTCTCCGGCTACACCTTC
J: TRBJ1-4; D: TRBD1; V: TRBV7-8; size: NA; CDR3: CASSLAVTGGTEKLFF; DNA: TGTGCCAGCAGCTTGGCAGTGACAGGGGGCACTGAAAAACTGTTTTTT
J: TRBJ2-4; D: TRBD2; V: TRBV7-2; size: NA; CDR3: CASSLAPASGSGGIQYF; DNA: TGTGCCAGCAGCTTAGCTCCCGCTAGCGGGAGTGGTGGCATTCAGTACTTC
J: TRBJ2-5; D: NA; V: TRBV3-1; size: few; CDR3: CASSQGSGIYETQYF; DNA: TGTGCCAGCAGCCAAGGGTCGGGGATATACGAGACCCAGTACTTC
J: TRBJ2-2; D: NA; V: TRBV14; size: NA; CDR3: CASSQTANTGELFF; DNA: TGTGCCAGCAGCCAGACAGCGAACACCGGGGAGCTGTTTTTT
J: TRBJ1-3; D: NA; V: TRBV29-1; size: once; CDR3: CSGKQSSGNTIYF; DNA: TGCAGCGGGAAACAGAGCTCTGGAAACACCATATATTTT